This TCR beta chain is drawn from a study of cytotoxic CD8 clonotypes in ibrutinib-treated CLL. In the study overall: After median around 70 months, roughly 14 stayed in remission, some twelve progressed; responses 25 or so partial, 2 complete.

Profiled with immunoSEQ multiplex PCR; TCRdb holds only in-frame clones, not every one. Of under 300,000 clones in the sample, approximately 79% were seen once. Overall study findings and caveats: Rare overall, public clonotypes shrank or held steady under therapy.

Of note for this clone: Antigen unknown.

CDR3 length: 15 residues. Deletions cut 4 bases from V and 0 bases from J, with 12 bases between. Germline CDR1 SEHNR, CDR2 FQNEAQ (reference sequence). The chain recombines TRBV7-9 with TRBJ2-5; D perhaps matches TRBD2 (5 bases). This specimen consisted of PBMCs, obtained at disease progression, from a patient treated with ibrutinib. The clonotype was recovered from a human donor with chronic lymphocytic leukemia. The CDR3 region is CASSWYREDQETQYF. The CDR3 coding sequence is TGTGCCAGCAGCTGGTACCGGGAAGACCAAGAGACCCAGTACTTC.